This entry lists 18 T cell receptor beta chains sequenced from one sample in a study of blood T cell repertoires in COVID-19. Repertoires were generated with immunoSEQ multiplex PCR, while TCRdb's copy carries only in-frame clones and drops some. This sample has 180,000 or so clones, with roughly nine tenths found just once. The sequenced sample was PBMCs or T cells enriched from blood (not recorded which). The receptors come from a human donor with acute COVID-19. The donor label of this sample is uncertain.

This clone was detected once. The chain employs TRBV7-8 and TRBJ2-3; 13 bases are shared with TRBD2. Looked up from germline, CDR1 is SGHVS and CDR2 is FQNEAQ. Trimming at V came to 5 bases and at J to 2 bases, leaving 7 bases not matched to a gene. The CDR3 loop spans 17 amino acids. The CDR3 protein is CASSILAGGLDTDTQYF. The CDR3 region has the DNA TGTGCCAGCAGCATACTAGCGGGGGGGCTTGACACAGATACGCAGTATTTT.

CDR3 sequence reads: CASSPSSSYEQYF. The CDR3 DNA follows: TGTGCCAGCAGCCCATCCAGCTCCTACGAGCAGTACTTC. J is TRBJ2-7 and V is TRBV5-6; D is unresolved. CDR3 length: 13 amino acids. CDR1 is SGHDT, CDR2 YYEEEE, per germline. Trimming took off 4 bases at V and 0 bases at J, with 8 bases between the two ends.

The gene calls are TRBV12-3 or TRBV12-4 and TRBJ1-5; D possibly corresponds to TRBD1 (5 bases). Trimming left V 5 bases short and J 4 bases short, with 9 bases between. The length of the CDR3 is 13 residues. The CDR3 nucleotides are TGTGCCAGCAGTCAACGGGGGAATCAGCCCCAGCATTTT. Translated, it gives CASSQRGNQPQHF.

The chain employs TRBV6-5 and TRBJ1-1; perhaps TRBD1 as D (5 bases). The CDR3 contains 14 residues. The germline V and J ends were trimmed by 2 bases and 1 base, with 8 bases remaining between them. Germline loops: CDR1 MNHEY, CDR2 SVGAGI. CDR3 residues: CASSYGHRNTEAFF. In DNA form, the CDR3 reads TGTGCCAGCAGTTACGGACATCGGAACACTGAAGCTTTCTTT.

In DNA form, the CDR3 reads TGTGCCACCAGCAGGTTGAGGGGGACACAAGAGACCCAGTACTTC. Translation gives CATSRLRGTQETQYF. The V gene is TRBV15, the J gene TRBJ2-5; a possible D gene is TRBD1 (6 bases). Germline CDR1 reads LNHNV; CDR2 reads YYDKDF (reference sequence). CDR3 length equals 15 residues. Trimming stripped 3 bases from V and 2 bases from J, with 13 bases between. The full variable domain, completed using reference TRBV15 and TRBJ2-5, is DAMVIQNPRYQVTQFGKPVTLSCSQTLNHNVMYWYQQKSSQAPKLLFHYYDKDFNNEADTPDNFQSRRPNTSFCFLDIRSPGLGDTAMYLCATSRLRGTQETQYFGPGTRLLVL.

The chain recombines TRBV13 with TRBJ1-2; TRBD1 is a possible D gene (6 bases). Between the trimmed V and J ends, which lost 7 bases and 1 base, there was a span of 13 bases. Germline CDR1 PRHDT, CDR2 FYEKMQ (reference sequence). This CDR3 comprises 14 residues. CDR3 residues: CASTPGHINYGYTF. The CDR3 nucleotides read TGTGCCAGCACCCCGGGACATATTAACTATGGCTACACCTTC.

The chain employs TRBV24-1 and TRBJ2-3; 9 bases are shared with TRBD1. This CDR3 has 17 residues. V dropped 5 bases and J dropped 2; count of bases not matched to a gene: 10. CDR1 KGHDR and CDR2 SFDVKD come from the germline V gene. The CDR3 reads CATSAASGTGNTDTQYF. The CDR3 DNA reads as TGTGCCACCAGTGCCGCCTCCGGGACAGGGAACACAGATACGCAGTATTTT.

The rearrangement joins TRBV5-1 to TRBJ2-5; perhaps TRBD2 as D (6 bases). CDR1 is SGHRS and CDR2 is YFSETQ in the germline V gene. With 2 bases removed from V and 5 bases from J, the gap between germline ends came to 10 bases. The CDR3 loop spans 13 amino acids. CDR3 in amino acids: CASSFGAGETQYF. CDR3 coding DNA: TGCGCCAGCAGCTTTGGGGCGGGGGAGACCCAGTACTTC.

The chain links TRBV3-1 (or the pseudogene TRBV3-2) to TRBJ2-2; no clear D. This CDR3 is 13 amino acids long. V was pared by 3 bases and J by 2 bases, with 4 bases between. Germline values: CDR1 LGHDT, CDR2 YNNKEL (reference sequence). The CDR3 protein is CASSHLNTGELFF. CDR3 DNA sequence: TGTGCCAGCAGCCACCTTAACACCGGGGAGCTGTTTTTT.

The genes are TRBV27 and TRBJ1-1; 9 bases agree with TRBD1. The CDR3 has 13 amino acids. With 8 bases clipped from V and 4 bases from J, the junction kept 5 bases outside the gene matches. In germline, CDR1 is MNHEY, CDR2 SMNVEV (reference sequence). In nucleotides, the CDR3 is TGTGCCAGCCGCGTGACAGGGGGCACTGAAGCTTTCTTT. Translated, it gives CASRVTGGTEAFF.

This chain connects TRBV27 to TRBJ2-3; tentatively, D is TRBD2 (7 bases). The CDR3 is 15 amino acids. Germline V gives CDR1 MNHEY, CDR2 SMNVEV (reference sequence). V shed 5 bases and J shed 0 bases, with 12 bases lying between them. CDR3 nucleotides: TGTGCCAGCAGTCCGGGGGGACATAGCACAGATACGCAGTATTTT. Protein sequence: CASSPGGHSTDTQYF.

The chain recombines TRBV7-9 with TRBJ1-2; 11 bases map to TRBD1. This CDR3 spans 14 amino acids. After removal of 5 bases from V and 8 bases from J, the junction contained 7 bases not matched to a gene. Germline V CDR1 and CDR2: SEHNR, FQNEAQ (reference sequence). The CDR3 nucleotides are TGTGCCAGCAGCCTCGGACAGGGGGCAGGAGGCTACACCTTC. Protein: CASSLGQGAGGYTF.

V is TRBV2 and J is TRBJ2-2; D is undetermined. Per the germline V gene, CDR1 is SNHLY and CDR2 is FYNNEI. CDR3 length equals 17 residues. V lost 3 bases and J 0 bases, leaving 14 bases between the germline ends. The CDR3, as DNA: TGTGCCAGCAGTGATGGTCCCTACAGAGCGAACACCGGGGAGCTGTTTTTT. It encodes CASSDGPYRANTGELFF.

This clone appeared once. The chain links TRBV30 to TRBJ2-3, with D possibly being TRBD1 (5 bases). CDR1 is GTSNPN, CDR2 SVGIG, per germline (reference sequence). V lost 4 bases and J lost 1, with 12 bases in between. The CDR3 runs 14 residues. DNA of the CDR3: TGTGCCTGGACTTTAGGGGTCGGCACAGATACGCAGTATTTT. This sequence encodes CAWTLGVGTDTQYF.

The V gene is TRBV3-1 (or the pseudogene TRBV3-2), the J gene TRBJ1-2; tentative D call: TRBD1 (5 bases). Germline CDR1 reads LGHDT; CDR2 reads YNNKEL (reference sequence). Trimming cost V 0 bases and J 10 bases, with 9 bases left between them. The CDR3 contains 12 residues. The CDR3 DNA follows: TGTGCCAGCAGCCAAGAAGCACAGGACTACACCTTC. Protein product: CASSQEAQDYTF.

J is TRBJ2-5 and V is TRBV11-3; no clear D. This CDR3 contains 14 residues. Per germline, CDR1 SGHNT and CDR2 YENEEA. Trimming removed 1 base from V and 5 bases from J, with 11 bases in between. Here the CDR3 DNA reads TGTGCCAGCAGCTTAGGTGGTGTCGGGGAGACCCAGTACTTC. Encoded protein: CASSLGGVGETQYF. Full variable domain (missing parts from reference TRBV11-3 and TRBJ2-5): EAGVVQSPRYKIIEKKQPVAFWCNPISGHNTLYWYLQNLGQGPELLIRYENEEAVDDSQLPKDRFSAERLKGVDSTLKIQPAELGDSAVYLCASSLGGVGETQYFGPGTRLLVL.

This clone was recorded only once. This specimen includes other DNA sequences encoding the same CDR3. This sequence joins TRBV11-2 and TRBJ1-2, with TRBD1 identical over 8 bases. Germline V gives CDR1 SGHAT, CDR2 FQNNGV. V shed 4 bases and J 8 bases; nucleotides not matched to a gene: 6. The length of the CDR3 is 13 residues. Written as DNA, the CDR3 is TGTGCCAGCAGCTCCGGACAGGGAGGGGGCTACACCTTC. Protein sequence: CASSSGQGGGYTF. The full variable domain, its missing parts supplied by reference TRBV11-2 and TRBJ1-2, is EAGVAQSPRYKIIEKRQSVAFWCNPISGHATLYWYQQILGQGPKLLIQFQNNGVVDDSQLPKDRFSAERLKGVDSTLKIQPAKLEDSAVYLCASSSGQGGGYTFGSGTRLTVV.

The chain has TRBV7-9 and TRBJ2-1; TRBD1 aligns across 7 bases. This CDR3 has 16 amino acids. Germline V gene lookup returns CDR1 SEHNR and CDR2 FQNEAQ (reference sequence). V was clipped by 1 base and J by 8 bases; unmatched bases: 11. CDR3 DNA sequence: TGTGCCAGCAGCTTAGGTGCAGGGGGACGAGTAGATGAGCAGTTCTTC. It codes for CASSLGAGGRVDEQFF.